This T cell receptor (beta chain) was recorded in a study of T cells in Graves' hyperthyroidism and ophthalmopathy. Study-level points and caveats: Within blood appeared most thyroid clonotypes that had expanded above 0.001.

Researchers amplified the TCR beta CDR3 regions from RNA transcripts. A first-round RT-PCR of the TCR CDR3 used the HTBI primer set. MiXCR, applied by TCRdb to the multiplex PCR reads, yields one record per CDR3 protein. The sample shows fewer than 450,000 distinct CDR3 sequences, roughly 18% of them seen only once. V was pared by 7 bases and J by 6 bases, with 5 bases of the junction left unmatched. The CDR3 spans 13 residues. Germline CDR1 is MNHNS and CDR2 is SASEGT. Diagnoses rested on clinical symptoms, serum thyroxine and TRAb, thyroid ultrasound and orbital computed tomography. This sample holds PBMCs from about 10 ml fresh peripheral blood. This clonotype was found many times. Its specificity is not known.

The specimen sequenced was blood. J is TRBJ2-2 and V is TRBV6-1; 7 nucleotides align to TRBD1. The receptor was isolated from a man between 18 and 35 years old with Graves' ophthalmopathy. DNA for the CDR3: TGTGCCAGCACTTACAGGGGAGCCGGGGAGCTGTTTTTT. Translating gives CASTYRGAGELFF.